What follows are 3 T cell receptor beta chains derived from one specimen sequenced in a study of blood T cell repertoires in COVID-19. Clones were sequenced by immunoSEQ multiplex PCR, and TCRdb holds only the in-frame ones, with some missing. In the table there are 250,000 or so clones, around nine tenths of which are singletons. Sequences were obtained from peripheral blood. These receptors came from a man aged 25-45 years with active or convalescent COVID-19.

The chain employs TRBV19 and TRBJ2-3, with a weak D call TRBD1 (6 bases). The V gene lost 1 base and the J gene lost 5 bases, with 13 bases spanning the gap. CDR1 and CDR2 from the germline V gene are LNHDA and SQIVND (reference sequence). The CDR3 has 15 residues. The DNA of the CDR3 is TGTGCCAGTAGTATAGGGGGGCCGAGGGGAGATACGCAGTATTTT. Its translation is CASSIGGPRGDTQYF.

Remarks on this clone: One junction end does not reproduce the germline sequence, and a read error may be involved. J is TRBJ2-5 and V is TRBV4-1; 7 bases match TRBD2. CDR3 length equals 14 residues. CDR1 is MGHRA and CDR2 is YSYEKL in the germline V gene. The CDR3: CASSQGGFQENQYF. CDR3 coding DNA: TGCGCCAGCAGCCAGGGAGGGTTTCAAGAGAACCAGTACTTC.

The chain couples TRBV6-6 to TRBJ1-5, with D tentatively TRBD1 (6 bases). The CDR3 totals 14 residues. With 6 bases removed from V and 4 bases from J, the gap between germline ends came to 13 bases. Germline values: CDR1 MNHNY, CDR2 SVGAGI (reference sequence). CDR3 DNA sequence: TGTGCCAGCAGACTAAATACAGGGAATCAGCCCCAGCATTTT. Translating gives CASRLNTGNQPQHF.